A selection of T cell receptor beta chains follows, all from one sample in a study of control samples from healthy donors and cancer patients. TCRdb's table, derived via immunoSEQ multiplex PCR, lists solely in-frame clones and lacks some. This sample has 100,000 to 150,000 clones, with about 88% found just once. The source material was blood. Every receptor here comes from a middle-aged man in good health. The CDR3 runs from the conserved cysteine through the conserved F or W. A D gene is named only where the DNA matches it firmly. A row's size may be missing; if present it is once, few, many or a size class.

DNA,CDR3,size,V,J,D
TGTGCCAGCAGTCCACTAGGAGTAGATAGAAGCACTGAAGCTTTCTTT,CASSPLGVDRSTEAFF,NA,TRBV27,TRBJ1-1,NA
TGTGCCAGCAGTCCTGACAGGCGCTATAATTCACCCCTCCACTTT,CASSPDRRYNSPLHF,NA,TRBV2,TRBJ1-6,NA
TGTGCCAGCAGCTTAAGTTCCAGGGAATCAGATACGCAGTATTTT,CASSLSSRESDTQYF,NA,TRBV7-3,TRBJ2-3,NA
TGTGCCACCAGCAGAAATAGCGGGGGGAACTCCTACGAGCAGTACTTC,CATSRNSGGNSYEQYF,NA,TRBV15,TRBJ2-7,TRBD2
TGTGCCAGCAGCCGCAGACAGGGAGAGGATTCACCCCTCCACTTT,CASSRRQGEDSPLHF,NA,TRBV11-3,TRBJ1-6,TRBD1
TGTGCCACCAGTGATTTGAGGGGGGCCCATGAGCAGTTCTTC,CATSDLRGAHEQFF,NA,TRBV24-1,TRBJ2-1,NA
TGTGCCAGCAGCTTAGGGACAGGGAATCAGCCCCAGCATTTT,CASSLGTGNQPQHF,once,TRBV7-8,TRBJ1-5,TRBD1
TGTGCCAGCAGCGCCCCCGGGACACCCGATGAAAAACTGTTTTTT,CASSAPGTPDEKLFF,NA,TRBV7-6,TRBJ1-4,NA
TGTGCCAGCAGAAGATCACAGGGTTGGGTAAACACTGAAGCTTTCTTT,CASRRSQGWVNTEAFF,NA,TRBV11-1,TRBJ1-1,NA
TGTGCCAGCAGTTTCGACGGACCCCCTAATGAAAAACTGTTTTTT,CASSFDGPPNEKLFF,NA,TRBV27,TRBJ1-4,NA
TGTGCCAGCAGTTTATACAGGGTAGGCACTGAAGCTTTCTTT,CASSLYRVGTEAFF,NA,TRBV28,TRBJ1-1,NA
TGCGCCAGCAGCTTTCGAGTAGCGGGGGGCCGAACGAATGAGCAGTTCTTC,CASSFRVAGGRTNEQFF,NA,TRBV5-1,TRBJ2-1,TRBD2
TGTGCCAGCAGTACACCGGCGGGGACCATTCAGTACTTC,CASSTPAGTIQYF,once,TRBV12-3/TRBV12-4,TRBJ2-4,NA
TGTGCCACCAGCAGAGATAGGGGATTTAACAATGGCTACACCTTC,CATSRDRGFNNGYTF,few,TRBV15,TRBJ1-2,NA
TGTGCCAGCAGCCAACACCAGGTCTCAGGGAAACTGTTTTTT,CASSQHQVSGKLFF,few,TRBV14,TRBJ1-4,NA
TGTGCCAGCAGTTTAGGGGGTGAAGCTTTCTTT,CASSLGGEAFF,NA,TRBV12-3/TRBV12-4,TRBJ1-1,NA
TGTGCCAGCAGCCGATGGGTTCTGGGGGAAGACTATGGCTACACCTTC,CASSRWVLGEDYGYTF,NA,TRBV28,TRBJ1-2,NA
TGTGCCAGCAGTTTGGGCAGCGGTCAGCCCCAGCATTTT,CASSLGSGQPQHF,NA,TRBV27,TRBJ1-5,NA
TGTGCCAGCAGTCGGGGGGGCTACACAGATACGCAGTATTTT,CASSRGGYTDTQYF,NA,TRBV6-2/TRBV6-3,TRBJ2-3,TRBD2
TGTGCCATCAGCGAGACAGGTTCTATCTCCTACGAGCAGTACTTC,CAISETGSISYEQYF,NA,TRBV10-3,TRBJ2-7,NA